The 20 T cell receptor beta chains reported below all come from one sample, sequenced in a study of blood T cell repertoires in COVID-19. The assay was immunoSEQ multiplex PCR, and TCRdb's table has in-frame clones only and misses some. The sample has 150,000 to 200,000 clones; roughly 86% are singletons. Sequences were obtained from peripheral blood. The receptors were gathered from a man in his forties or fifties with active or convalescent COVID-19.

V is TRBV5-6 and J is TRBJ1-2, with D hard to call. From germline, CDR1 is SGHDT and CDR2 YYEEEE. V lost 0 bases, J lost 12 bases, and 18 bases lay in between. CDR3 length: 14 residues. Here the CDR3 DNA reads TGTGCCAGCAGCTTGGGTGGCAAGATGGCTGGTAACACCTTC. It is translated as CASSLGGKMAGNTF. Full variable domain (remainder filled in from reference TRBV5-6 and TRBJ1-2): DAGVTQSPTHLIKTRGQQVTLRCSPKSGHDTVSWYQQALGQGPQFIFQYYEEEERQRGNFPDRFSGHQFPNYSSELNVNALLLGDSALYLCASSLGGKMAGNTFGSGTRLTVV.

J is TRBJ1-1 and V is TRBV5-1; D is unclear. There are 13 residues in the CDR3. In germline, CDR1 is SGHRS, CDR2 YFSETQ. Trimming removed 3 bases from V and 5 bases from J, with 11 bases in between. This CDR3 reads CASSSGSGTEAFF. CDR3 in DNA: TGCGCCAGCAGCTCCGGGTCGGGTACTGAAGCTTTCTTT.

The chain has TRBV29-1 and TRBJ1-2; TRBD1 aligns across 7 bases. Looked up from germline, CDR1 is SQVTM and CDR2 is ANQGSEA. The V segment lost 8 bases and the J segment 6 bases; nucleotides outside the gene matches: 9. This CDR3 has 12 residues. This CDR3 is CSSAEGANGYTF. The CDR3, as DNA: TGCAGCAGTGCGGAGGGGGCGAATGGCTACACCTTC.

The chain is built from TRBV6-1 and TRBJ1-6, with 8 nucleotides matching TRBD1. The CDR3 contains 18 residues. Germline CDR1 and CDR2: MNHNS and SASEGT. V was pared by 2 bases and J by 0 bases, with 6 bases of the junction left unmatched. The CDR3 nucleotides are TGTGCCAGCAGTGAATTCCGACAGGGGAGCTCCTATAATTCACCCCTCCACTTT. It yields the protein CASSEFRQGSSYNSPLHF.

The V call is TRBV24-1, the J call TRBJ1-2; D ambiguous. This CDR3 is built from 12 residues. Trimming left V 4 bases short and J 8 bases short, with 10 bases between. From germline, CDR1 is KGHDR and CDR2 SFDVKD. CDR3 protein: CATSDPGAGYTF. The CDR3 coding sequence is TGTGCCACCAGTGACCCGGGTGCCGGCTACACCTTC.

The V gene is TRBV18, the J gene TRBJ1-1, with D unresolved. V dropped 4 bases and J dropped 1 base, with 13 bases sitting between them. Germline CDR1 and CDR2: KGHSH and LQKENI. This CDR3 spans 15 amino acids. In DNA, the CDR3 is TGTGCCAGCTCACAAGAGCGAGCCTCGAACACTGAAGCTTTCTTT. It translates to CASSQERASNTEAFF.

The CDR3 nucleotides are TGTGCCAGCAGCTTGAAGGGACAGGGGGGCTACGAGCAGTACTTC. Amino acids: CASSLKGQGGYEQYF. The chain recombines TRBV5-4 with TRBJ2-7; 11 bases align to TRBD1. This CDR3 is built from 15 residues. The J segment lost 3 bases and the V segment lost 1 base, leaving 3 bases of the junction unmatched. CDR1 is SGHNT, CDR2 YYREEE, per germline (reference sequence).

The chain combines TRBV4-1 with TRBJ1-5; the match to TRBD1 covers 9 bases. Germline V gene lookup returns CDR1 MGHRA and CDR2 YSYEKL. Germline trimming cut 1 base from V and 5 bases from J; bases unmatched to any gene: 3. This CDR3 comprises 15 residues. CDR3 in amino acids: CASSQGTGDYQPQHF. CDR3 in DNA: TGCGCCAGCAGCCAAGGGACAGGGGATTATCAGCCCCAGCATTTT.

This clone was recorded only once. This sequence joins TRBV10-2 and TRBJ1-2, with D perhaps matching TRBD1 (6 bases). The CDR3 covers 16 residues. The germline V and J ends were trimmed by 2 bases and 1 base, with 14 bases remaining between them. The germline V gene has CDR1 WSHSY and CDR2 SAAADI. In DNA, the CDR3 is TGCGCCAGCAGTGAGGGCAGGGACATCCTTAACTATGGCTACACCTTC. This sequence encodes CASSEGRDILNYGYTF.

The gene calls are TRBV5-5 and TRBJ1-3; 7 bases are a match to TRBD1. V shed 2 bases and J 2 bases; nucleotides not matched to a gene: 4. The CDR3 runs 15 residues. Per germline, CDR1 SGHKS and CDR2 YYEKEE (reference sequence). The CDR3 is CASSLQGKPGNTIYF. For the CDR3, the DNA is TGTGCCAGCAGCTTACAGGGGAAACCTGGAAACACCATATATTTT.

The rearrangement links TRBV7-3 to TRBJ1-1; tentative D call: TRBD1 (5 bases). CDR1 and CDR2 (germline): SGHTA, FQGTGA. The V and J ends lost 2 bases and 5 bases respectively, with 18 bases between them. The CDR3 totals 16 residues. The CDR3 loop reads CASSLSHGARVTEAFF. In DNA form, the CDR3 reads TGTGCCAGCAGCTTATCTCATGGGGCCAGGGTGACTGAAGCTTTCTTT.

The CDR3 DNA is TGTGCCAGCAGCCCATCGGACAGGGGCGAAAAACTGTTTTTT. Protein sequence: CASSPSDRGEKLFF. V usage is TRBV5-8 and J usage is TRBJ1-4; TRBD1 aligns across 9 bases. J was trimmed by 8 bases and V by 4 bases; bases with no gene match: 6. This CDR3 region has 14 residues. Germline loops: CDR1 SGHTS, CDR2 YDEGEE.

This sequence joins TRBV12-3 or TRBV12-4 and TRBJ1-1, with D hard to call. The length of the CDR3 is 11 residues. Deletions cut 6 bases from V and 8 bases from J, with 10 bases between. CDR3 amino acids: CASSQITEAFF. Written as DNA, the CDR3 is TGTGCCAGCAGCCAAATAACAGAAGCTTTCTTT.

The V call is TRBV9, the J call TRBJ1-2, with D possibly matching TRBD1 (5 bases). Trimming removed 0 bases from V and 0 bases from J, with 12 bases in between. Per germline, CDR1 SGDLS and CDR2 YYNGEE. The CDR3 runs to 16 residues. Here the CDR3 DNA reads TGTGCCAGCAGCGTAGGGCAGGGACTAGCTAACTATGGCTACACCTTC. Protein: CASSVGQGLANYGYTF.

This clone appeared once. The chain is built from TRBV5-5 and TRBJ2-3, with 9 bases that match TRBD2. This CDR3 is built from 17 residues. With V trimmed by 6 bases and J by 2 bases, 13 bases remained unmatched. The germline gives CDR1 SGHKS, CDR2 YYEKEE (reference sequence). The CDR3 sequence: CASKGHAGGFITDTQYF. The DNA of the CDR3 is TGTGCCAGCAAAGGTCACGCGGGGGGGTTTATCACAGATACGCAGTATTTT.

This clone appeared a few times. The CDR3 here is CASSFKAGQPNSPLHF. The CDR3 nucleotides read TGTGCCAGCAGCTTTAAGGCCGGACAGCCAAATTCACCCCTCCACTTT. V and J are TRBV5-6 and TRBJ1-6, with D possibly matching TRBD1 (6 bases). The V and J ends lost 2 bases and 7 bases respectively, with 16 bases between them. Germline CDR1 is SGHDT and CDR2 is YYEEEE. This CDR3 contains 16 residues.

This rearrangement joins TRBV7-8 to TRBJ2-1, with a possible D match to TRBD2 (6 bases). Trimming shortened V by 2 bases and J by 6 bases, and 8 bases separated the two germline ends. Germline lookup yields CDR1 SGHVS and CDR2 FQNEAQ. The CDR3 spans 13 residues. The DNA for the CDR3 is TGTGCCAGCAGCTTATTGGGGGGCAATGAGCAGTTCTTC. This sequence encodes CASSLLGGNEQFF.

The chain couples TRBV29-1 to TRBJ1-2; TRBD1 agrees at 11 bases. Germline values: CDR1 SQVTM, CDR2 ANQGSEA. CDR3 size: 15 residues. The V segment lost 4 bases and the J segment 7 bases; nucleotides outside the gene matches: 11. CDR3 bases: TGCAGCGTTGTTGATCGGGACAGGGGGAGTTCTGGCTACACCTTC. Protein sequence: CSVVDRDRGSSGYTF.

The rearrangement links TRBV3-1 (or the pseudogene TRBV3-2) to TRBJ2-7; 7 bases fit TRBD1. The CDR3 is made up of 14 amino acids. From germline, CDR1 is LGHDT and CDR2 YNNKEL (reference sequence). J was trimmed by 4 bases and V by 4 bases; bases with no gene match: 7. The CDR3 bases are TGTGCCAGCAGCCCATCTCAGGGGGTTTACGAGCAGTACTTC. Protein: CASSPSQGVYEQYF.

This chain joins TRBV10-3 and TRBJ2-1; 7 nucleotides align to TRBD1. There are 17 residues in the CDR3. CDR1 and CDR2 (germline): ENHRY, SYGVKD. Germline trimming cut 2 bases from V and 6 bases from J; bases unmatched to any gene: 13. The CDR3 is CAISETIPGQSPNEQFF. For the CDR3, the DNA is TGTGCCATCAGTGAGACGATACCGGGACAGTCTCCCAATGAGCAGTTCTTC.